This TCR beta chain derives from a study of long-term antiretroviral therapy in people with HIV. Study-level information: Samples from the earliest time points predate the 2015 immediate-ART recommendation by about a decade. Study-wide points: Relative to control repertoires, HIV repertoires exhibited narrower CDR3 length ranges.

It was version v3.0 of the immunoSEQ assay that was run at survey level. Using immunoSEQ multiplex PCR, the repertoire was profiled, and TCRdb retains in-frame clones only, with some absent. Seen here are some 28,000 clones, over 75% observed once, and the top ten hold roughly 8.8%. Germline CDR1 WSHSY, CDR2 SAAADI. The CDR3 runs to 14 residues. V shed 6 bases, J shed 3 bases, and the junction held 5 bases outside the gene matches. Without exception, participants with HIV were treated in the United States. Points on this clone: Its antigen is still unknown.

V gene TRBV10-2 combines with J gene TRBJ2-7; TRBD1 aligns across 10 bases. This sequence was found in a man aged 18 to 29 with HIV. The specimen comprised unsorted PBMCs, sampled 1.5 years before starting antiretroviral therapy. The CDR3 DNA is TGCGCCAGCAGGACCGGGACAGGGGACTACGAGCAGTACTTC. It yields the protein CASRTGTGDYEQYF.